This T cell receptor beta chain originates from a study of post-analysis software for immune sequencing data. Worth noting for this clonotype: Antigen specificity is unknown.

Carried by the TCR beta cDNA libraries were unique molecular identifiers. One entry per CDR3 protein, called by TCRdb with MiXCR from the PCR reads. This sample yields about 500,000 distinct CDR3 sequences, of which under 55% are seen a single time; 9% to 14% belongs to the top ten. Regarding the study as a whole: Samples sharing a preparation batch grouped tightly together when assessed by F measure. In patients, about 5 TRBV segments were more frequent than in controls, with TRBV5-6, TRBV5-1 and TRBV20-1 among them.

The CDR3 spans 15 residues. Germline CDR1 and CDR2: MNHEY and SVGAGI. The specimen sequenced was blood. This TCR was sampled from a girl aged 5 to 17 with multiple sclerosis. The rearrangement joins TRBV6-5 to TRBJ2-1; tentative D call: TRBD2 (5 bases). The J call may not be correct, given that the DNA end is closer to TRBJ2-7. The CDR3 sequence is CASSLIARSYNEQYF. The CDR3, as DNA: TGTGCCAGCAGCCTAATAGCGAGATCCTACAATGAGCAGTACTTC.